Sequencing of this TCR beta chain was carried out in a study of radiotherapy plus CTLA-4 blockade in lung cancer. TCRdb keeps only in-frame clones here, not all; method: immunoSEQ multiplex PCR. This repertoire shows approximately 110,000 clones, more than 75% found once; its top ten account for about 3.3%. Per germline, CDR1 SGHAT and CDR2 FQNNGV. Trimming took off 5 bases at V and 1 base at J, with 15 bases between the two ends. The CDR3 loop spans 16 amino acids. This receptor was obtained from a human donor with non-small cell lung cancer that progressed on radiotherapy plus ipilimumab. Some clones in this sample may be carry-over from other donors' samples. This sample comprised peripheral blood, obtained from a patient treated with radiotherapy plus ipilimumab. The chain has TRBV11-2 and TRBJ2-1; D is unresolved. Written as DNA, the CDR3 is TGTGCCAGCAGCACCTGGTTGTCGCGGTCCTACAATGAGCAGTTCTTC. Its protein product is CASSTWLSRSYNEQFF. The whole variable domain, remainder taken from reference TRBV11-2 and TRBJ2-1, is EAGVAQSPRYKIIEKRQSVAFWCNPISGHATLYWYQQILGQGPKLLIQFQNNGVVDDSQLPKDRFSAERLKGVDSTLKIQPAKLEDSAVYLCASSTWLSRSYNEQFFGPGTRLTVL.